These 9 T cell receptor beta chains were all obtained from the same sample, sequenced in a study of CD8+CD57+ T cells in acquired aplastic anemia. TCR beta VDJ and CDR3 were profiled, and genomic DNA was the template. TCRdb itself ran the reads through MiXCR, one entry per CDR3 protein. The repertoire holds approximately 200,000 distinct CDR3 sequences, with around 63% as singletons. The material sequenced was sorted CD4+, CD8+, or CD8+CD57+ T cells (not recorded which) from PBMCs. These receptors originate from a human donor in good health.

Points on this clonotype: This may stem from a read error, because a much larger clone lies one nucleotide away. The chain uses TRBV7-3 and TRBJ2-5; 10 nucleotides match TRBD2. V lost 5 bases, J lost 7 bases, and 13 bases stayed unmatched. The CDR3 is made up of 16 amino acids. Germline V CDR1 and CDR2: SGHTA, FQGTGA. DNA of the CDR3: TGTGCCAGCAGCCAAGGACTAGCGGATATTGAAGGGACCCAGTACTTC. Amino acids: CASSQGLADIEGTQYF.

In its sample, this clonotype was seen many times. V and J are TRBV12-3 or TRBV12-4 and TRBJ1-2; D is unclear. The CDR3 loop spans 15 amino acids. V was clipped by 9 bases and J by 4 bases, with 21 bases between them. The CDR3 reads CASLPRGDLGYGYTF. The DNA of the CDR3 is TGTGCCAGTCTCCCACGCGGGGATCTTGGCTATGGCTACACCTTC.

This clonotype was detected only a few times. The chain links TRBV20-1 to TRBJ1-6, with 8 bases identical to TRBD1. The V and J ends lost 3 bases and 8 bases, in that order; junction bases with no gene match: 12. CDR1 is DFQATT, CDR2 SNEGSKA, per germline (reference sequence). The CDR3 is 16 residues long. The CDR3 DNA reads TGCAGTGCTAGGATTTCAGGGACAGGTAGCGATTCACCCCTCCACTTT. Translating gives CSARISGTGSDSPLHF.

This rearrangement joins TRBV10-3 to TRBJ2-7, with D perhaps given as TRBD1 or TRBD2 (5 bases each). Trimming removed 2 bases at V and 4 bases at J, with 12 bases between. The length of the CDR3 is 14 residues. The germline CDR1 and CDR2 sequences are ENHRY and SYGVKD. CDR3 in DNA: TGTGCCATCAGTGAGCCGGGACGGCTTTACGAGCAGTACTTC. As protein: CAISEPGRLYEQYF.

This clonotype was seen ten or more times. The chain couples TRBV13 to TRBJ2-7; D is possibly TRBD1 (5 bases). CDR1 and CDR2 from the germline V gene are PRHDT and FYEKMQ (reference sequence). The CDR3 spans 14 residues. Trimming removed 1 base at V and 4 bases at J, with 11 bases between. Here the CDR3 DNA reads TGTGCCAGCAGCTTAGTGGCCCAGGGATACGAGCAGTACTTC. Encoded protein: CASSLVAQGYEQYF. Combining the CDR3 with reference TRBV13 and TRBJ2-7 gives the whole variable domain AAGVIQSPRHLIKEKRETATLKCYPIPRHDTVYWYQQGPGQDPQFLISFYEKMQSDKGSIPDRFSAQQFSDYHSELNMSSLELGDSALYFCASSLVAQGYEQYFGPGTRLTVT.

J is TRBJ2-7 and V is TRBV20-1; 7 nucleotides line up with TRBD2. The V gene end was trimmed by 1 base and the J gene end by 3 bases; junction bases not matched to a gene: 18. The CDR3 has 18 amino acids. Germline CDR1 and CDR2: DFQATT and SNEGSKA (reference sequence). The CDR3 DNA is TGCAGTGCTAGAGGAGGACTCCTGGGGCTAGCGGCAGACTACGAGCAGTACTTC. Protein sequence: CSARGGLLGLAADYEQYF.

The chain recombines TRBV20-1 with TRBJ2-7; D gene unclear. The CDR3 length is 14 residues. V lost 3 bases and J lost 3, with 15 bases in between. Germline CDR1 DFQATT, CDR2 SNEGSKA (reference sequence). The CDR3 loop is CSARDHAPLYEQYF. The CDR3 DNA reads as TGCAGTGCTAGGGACCACGCCCCCCTCTACGAGCAGTACTTC.

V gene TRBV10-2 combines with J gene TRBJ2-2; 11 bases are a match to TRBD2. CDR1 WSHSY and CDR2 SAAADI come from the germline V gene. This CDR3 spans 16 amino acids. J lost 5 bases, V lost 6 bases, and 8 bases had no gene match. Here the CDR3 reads CASSHSGGAGTGELFF. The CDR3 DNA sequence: TGCGCCAGCAGCCATAGCGGGGGGGCGGGAACCGGGGAGCTGTTTTTT.

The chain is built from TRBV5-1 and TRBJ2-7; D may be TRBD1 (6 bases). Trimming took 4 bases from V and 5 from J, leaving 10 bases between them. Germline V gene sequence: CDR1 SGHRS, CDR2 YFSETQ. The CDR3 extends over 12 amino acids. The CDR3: CASSPTGDEQYF. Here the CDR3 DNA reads TGCGCCAGCAGCCCGACAGGTGACGAGCAGTACTTC.